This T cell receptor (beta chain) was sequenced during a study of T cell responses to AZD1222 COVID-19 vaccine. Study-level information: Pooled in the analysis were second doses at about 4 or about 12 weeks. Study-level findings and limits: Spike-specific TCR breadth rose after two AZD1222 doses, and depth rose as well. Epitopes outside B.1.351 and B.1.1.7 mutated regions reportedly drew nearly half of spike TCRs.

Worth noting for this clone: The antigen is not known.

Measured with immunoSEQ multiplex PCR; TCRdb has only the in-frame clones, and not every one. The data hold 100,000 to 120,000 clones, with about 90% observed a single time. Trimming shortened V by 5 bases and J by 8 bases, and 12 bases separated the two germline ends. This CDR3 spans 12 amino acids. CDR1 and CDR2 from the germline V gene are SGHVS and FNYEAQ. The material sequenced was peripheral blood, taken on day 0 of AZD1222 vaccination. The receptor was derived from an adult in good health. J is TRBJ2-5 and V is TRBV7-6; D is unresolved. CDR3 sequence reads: CASSHRPETQYF. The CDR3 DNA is TGTGCCAGCAGCCACCGTCCCGAAACCCAGTACTTC.